The 3 T cell receptor beta chains below come from one sample, sequenced in a study of cytotoxic CD8 clonotypes in ibrutinib-treated CLL (TCRdb year 2021). Receptors were amplified or captured by the immunoSEQ multiplex PCR assay. TCRdb limited this immuneACCESS table to in-frame rearrangements with V and J called. A share of clones is missing; checked studies link under half to unresolved V genes, and the rest is unexplained. This sample comprises some 290,000 clones, more than 65% of them detected only once. The ten biggest clones cover 6.5% to 8% of the sample. The source was PBMCs, collected before ibrutinib treatment. The receptors stem from a human donor with chronic lymphocytic leukemia.

The CDR3 is CASSLLRGVSNQPQHF. DNA for the CDR3: TGTGCCAGCAGCTTGCTCCGGGGAGTAAGCAATCAGCCCCAGCATTTT. The gene calls are TRBV5-8 and TRBJ1-5; D remains ambiguous. The germline V gene has CDR1 SGHTS and CDR2 YDEGEE. The CDR3 length is 16 residues. Between the trimmed V and J ends, which lost 1 base and 1 base, there was a span of 12 bases. The full variable domain, its missing parts supplied by reference TRBV5-8 and TRBJ1-5, is EAGVTQSPTHLIKTRGQQATLRCSPISGHTSVYWYQQALGLGLQFLLWYDEGEERNRGNFPPRFSGRQFPNYSSELNVNALELEDSALYLCASSLLRGVSNQPQHFGDGTRLSIL.

This chain connects TRBV7-6 to TRBJ2-7; 9 bases align to TRBD1. CDR3 size: 14 residues. CDR1 is SGHVS, CDR2 FNYEAQ, per germline. V shed 4 bases, J shed 3 bases, and the junction held 4 bases outside the gene matches. The CDR3 loop is CASSSGTGLYEQYF. Written as DNA, the CDR3 is TGTGCCAGCAGCTCCGGGACAGGGCTCTACGAGCAGTACTTC.

This chain joins TRBV9 and TRBJ2-5; 7 bases are a match to TRBD1. Germline loops: CDR1 SGDLS, CDR2 YYNGEE. This CDR3 has 14 amino acids. V gave up 4 bases and J gave up 4 bases; unmatched junction bases: 7. As DNA, the CDR3 is TGTGCCAGCAGCTACAGGGGTAGTATAGAGACCCAGTACTTC. Translating gives CASSYRGSIETQYF.